These T cell receptor beta chains were read from a single sample in a study of T cells in localized non-small cell lung cancer. Repertoires were generated with immunoSEQ multiplex PCR, while TCRdb's copy carries only in-frame clones and drops some. The profile covers fewer than 12,000 clones, with roughly half appearing a single time and approximately 4.5% taken by the ten largest. This material consisted of lymph node tissue, taken before any cancer treatment. The origin of the receptors is a woman aged 40-75 years with stage II squamous cell lung carcinoma. Each CDR3 is given without its conserved first and last residue.

v_call,cdr3_aa
TRBV19,ASSPGTGRRDEQF
TRBV9,ASSVTGTGRADTQY
TRBV30,AWSTSGARLGGTQY
TRBV29-1,SARTGGGGDTEAF
TRBV6-8,ASSSRKWSSGNTIY
TRBV28,ASSLAGGYQETQY
TRBV19,ASMPGQGKSSNQPQH
TRBV19,ASSIRGQSETQY
TRBV10-2,ASRETGTGAGSPLH
TRBV5-1,ASSDNTGSNEKLF
TRBV14,ASSRRREGVSPLGELF
TRBV7-5,ASSWSWGGNYGYT
TRBV19,ASSLTGREAF
TRBV19,ASSGTSGETQY
TRBV28,ASSLPGTGGYT
TRBV19,ASSMGYQPQH
TRBV14,ASSLSTNQPQH
TRBV6-8,ASARDASYNEQF
TRBV18,ASSPGILKTEAF
TRBV19,ASSNGIVPANGYT
TRBV28,ASSFGSSMNTEAF
TRBV6-8,ASSVMGTSGGRSEQY
TRBV11-3,ASSLDIGQRFSYEQY
TRBV30,AWSPGDLGYT
TRBV29-1,SVDAGGGTEAF
TRBV9,ASKVGALAKNIQY
TRBV6-8,ASTSPEVGYGYT
TRBV6-8,ASSLTGGKNTEAF
TRBV11-3,ASSSGGLNTEAF
TRBV30,ASIGGPGGDTGELF
TRBV6-8,ASSPDGQPQH
TRBV29-1,SARTADQPQH
TRBV9,ASSDWEVGVIGELF
TRBV18,ASSSTGGSGNTIY
TRBV30,AFQGAGNTIY
TRBV11-3,ASSLETGTLGTEAF
TRBV6-8,ASSPNRGSQPQH
TRBV14,ASSRDGGANTDTQY
TRBV28,ASSSSTVSRTDTQY
TRBV9,ASSARTARDTQY
TRBV4-1,ASSQEYLGRENEKLF
TRBV6-8,ASSATQLWNTEAF
TRBV5-1,ASSLGGRLADNEQF
TRBV29-1,SGMTGVSADTQY